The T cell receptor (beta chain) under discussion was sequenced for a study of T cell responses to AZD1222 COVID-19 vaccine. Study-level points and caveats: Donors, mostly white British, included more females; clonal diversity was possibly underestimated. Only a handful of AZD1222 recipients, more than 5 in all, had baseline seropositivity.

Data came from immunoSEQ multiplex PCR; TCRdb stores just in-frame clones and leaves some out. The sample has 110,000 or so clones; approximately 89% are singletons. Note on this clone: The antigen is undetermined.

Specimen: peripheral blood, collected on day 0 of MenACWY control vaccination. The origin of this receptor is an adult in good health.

The CDR3 DNA reads as TGTGCCAGCAGCTTAGGTCCCAGGGCCACTGAAGCTTTCTTT. Its protein product is CASSLGPRATEAFF. The chain has TRBV11-2 and TRBJ1-1; D is possibly TRBD1 (5 bases). The V end was cut by 1 base, the J end by 4 bases, with 10 bases between. The CDR3 sequence is 14 residues long. The germline V gene encodes CDR1 SGHAT and CDR2 FQNNGV.